The rows below give T cell receptor beta chains drawn from one sample of a study of T cells in localized non-small cell lung cancer. Libraries were prepared by immunoSEQ multiplex PCR; TCRdb keeps only in-frame clonotypes and omits some of them. The table lists approximately 81,000 clones, 88% of them singletons, with 20% to 25% in the top ten. Sequenced here: peripheral blood, sampled before any cancer treatment. The receptors originated from a woman aged 35-70 years with stage I squamous cell lung carcinoma. Each CDR3 is given with its conserved first and last residue. D genes are given only for firm matches. The listing skips clone size in some rows; elsewhere it reads once, few, many or a size class.

d_call	v_call	clone_size	j_call	cdr3_aa	cdr3_nt
TRBD1	TRBV5-1	.	TRBJ2-7	CASSTQPGGVRTYEQYF	TGCGCCAGCAGCACCCAGCCAGGGGGCGTCAGGACCTACGAGCAGTACTTC
TRBD1	TRBV30	once	TRBJ1-4	CAWSPPGTGREKLFF	TGTGCCTGGAGTCCTCCCGGGACAGGGCGAGAAAAACTGTTTTTT
TRBD2	TRBV6-5	once	TRBJ2-3	CASSYSGAGDTQYF	TGTGCCAGCAGTTATAGCGGGGCCGGGGATACGCAGTATTTT
TRBD1	TRBV11-2	.	TRBJ2-7	CASSFNRGGYEQYF	TGTGCCAGCAGCTTTAACAGGGGCGGCTACGAGCAGTACTTC
.	TRBV9	.	TRBJ1-1	CASSVTGQASTEAFF	TGTGCCAGCAGCGTCACAGGGCAGGCGTCCACTGAAGCTTTCTTT
TRBD1	TRBV5-4	.	TRBJ2-3	CASSTGSGQGRTDTQYF	TGTGCCAGCAGCACCGGATCAGGACAGGGCCGTACAGATACGCAGTATTTT
TRBD1	TRBV29-1	.	TRBJ1-2	CSVAGQGAVNYGYTF	TGCAGCGTCGCCGGACAGGGGGCGGTTAACTATGGCTACACCTTC
.	TRBV9	.	TRBJ2-2	CASSVGVRGHTGELFF	TGTGCCAGCAGCGTAGGGGTCCGGGGACACACCGGGGAGCTGTTTTTT
.	TRBV7-7	.	TRBJ2-1	CASSLGAGIYNEQFF	TGTGCTAGCAGCTTAGGGGCAGGGATCTACAATGAGCAGTTCTTC
.	TRBV6-1	.	TRBJ1-1	CASSEVASAQAMGTEAFF	TGTGCCAGCAGTGAAGTGGCTTCGGCTCAGGCAATGGGCACTGAAGCTTTCTTT
TRBD1	TRBV6-1	.	TRBJ2-5	CASMEAGGRQETQYF	TGTGCCAGCATGGAAGCAGGGGGACGCCAAGAGACCCAGTACTTC